This T cell receptor beta chain stems from a study of cytomegalovirus exposure and HLA in healthy donors. Overall study results and limits: There were 150 to 200 TCR beta chains listed as cytomegalovirus-associated.

Here immunoSEQ multiplex PCR was the method, and the copy in TCRdb shows in-frame clones only, minus some. Altogether about 40,000 clones are present, 90% to 95% being singletons, with the ten largest covering 2.1%. V shed 8 bases, J shed 6 bases, and the junction held 7 bases outside the gene matches. This CDR3 spans 15 amino acids. The germline CDR1 and CDR2 sequences are MNHEY and SMNVEV (reference sequence). This clone rates as medium-sized. Its matching antigen is unknown. This sequence originates from a woman in her late teens or twenties in good health and CMV-seronegative. Sequencing was carried out using PBMCs. The chain links TRBV27 to TRBJ2-1, with TRBD2 matching 13 bases. For the CDR3, the DNA is TGTGCCAGCCGCCCGGGACTAGCGGGATCCAATGAGCAGTTCTTC. It translates to CASRPGLAGSNEQFF.